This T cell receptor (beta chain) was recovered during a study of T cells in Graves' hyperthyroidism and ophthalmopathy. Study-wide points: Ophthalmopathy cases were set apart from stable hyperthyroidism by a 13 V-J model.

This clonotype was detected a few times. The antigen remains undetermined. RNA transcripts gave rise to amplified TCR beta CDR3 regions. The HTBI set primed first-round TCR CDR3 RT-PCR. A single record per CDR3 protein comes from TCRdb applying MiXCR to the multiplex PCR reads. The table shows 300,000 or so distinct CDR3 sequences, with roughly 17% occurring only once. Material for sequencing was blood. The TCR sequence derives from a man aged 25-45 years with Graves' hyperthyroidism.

The chain's CDR3 is CASTTNSSTDTQYF. Written as DNA, the CDR3 is TGTGCCAGCACCACAAATTCTAGCACAGATACGCAGTATTTT. The rearrangement links TRBV6-1 to TRBJ2-3; the D is unclear. The CDR3 is 14 amino acids. Germline values: CDR1 MNHNS, CDR2 SASEGT. V lost 7 bases and J lost 0, with 11 bases in between.